This TCR beta chain was obtained from a study of spatial heterogeneity in lung cancer (dated by TCRdb to between 2018 and 2021). Background on the whole study: Beta-chain transcripts were consistently detected in greater numbers than alpha-chain transcripts, which likely reflected higher beta-chain transcript abundance. In the raw uncorrected reads, each unique combination of TCR and UMI appeared more than ten times on average. TCR transcript counts in tumor regions correlated strongly with a T cell transcriptional module score from matched bulk RNA-seq. In non-small cell lung cancer, the study made a quantitative comparison of TCR alpha and beta repertoires among multiple tumor regions, matched nontumor lung and blood. At surgery, both alpha and beta chains were TCR-sequenced in over 200 tumor regions, fewer than 80 matched nontumor lung samples and some 60 PBMC samples. TCR repertoire features were related to nonsynonymous mutation counts determined by whole-exome sequencing of tumor tissue. Points the paper makes about the study in general: TCR-seq coverage of tumor T cells was estimated to be only roughly 7.3% for alpha chains and 13% to 15% for beta chains. Counts of ubiquitous and regional expanded TCRs correlated with counts of ubiquitous and regional nonsynonymous mutations, respectively. A correlation was observed between the number of expanded intratumoral alpha and beta TCRs and the tumor nonsynonymous mutation count. Confirming at a functional level the hypothesis that regional TCRs recognize regional mutations was considered to require additional single-cell paired TCR alpha and beta sequencing.

The library was obtained by 5' RACE. The sequencer was a NextSeq 500. To allow correction of PCR and sequencing errors, the TCR library protocol tagged every TCR cDNA molecule with a unique molecular identifier. Under the source paper's analysis protocol: TCR identification, UMI-based error correction and CDR3 extraction were all carried out with Decombinator tools. TCRs above a frequency of 2 per 1,000, corresponding to the top 1% of the tumor frequency distribution, were defined as expanded. Expanded tumor TCRs statistically deemed absent (corrected P<0.05) from at least one tumor region were classed as regional, and all other expanded tumor TCRs were classed as ubiquitous. Rényi diversity was computed with the R vegan package after subsampling each repertoire 100 times to 5,000 TCRs. CDR3 similarity networks were built from amino acid triplet string-kernel similarity, connecting CDR3s with pairwise similarity above 0.82. TCRdb reprocessed the public reads (quality trimming at Q25 with fastp, clone calling with MiXCR) and kept in-frame beta chains. CDR3 protein duplicates are merged, each entry listing the most common genes and DNA. The V and J calls were not made by the authors but by TCRdb's processing. Within this sample are about 22,000 distinct CDR3 sequences, with roughly 9% of them counted one time only. The ten largest make up 7.7% of the sample.

According to the study, the label for this sample's time point signals: sample taken at primary tumor resection. Donors were about 70 patients with early-stage, untreated non-small cell lung cancer from the lung TRACERx cohort. Without any cell sorting, TCR sequencing was performed on whole RNA extracted either from tumor and nontumor lung tissue or from cryopreserved PBMC samples. A patient was chosen for TCR sequencing only when enough RNA was available from at least two tumor regions. Tumor and adjacent nontumor lung specimens were reviewed by a lung pathologist before selection. Ten or more counts support this clonotype. The antigen it recognizes is unknown. No much larger clone is present one base from it, and per-base qualities are unavailable. The receptor was derived from a male donor with early-stage non-small cell lung cancer. The starting material was lung tumor tissue, obtained at surgery.

The CDR3 in this case is CASSRDYLLDEQYF. In nucleotides, the sequence is TGTGCCAGCAGTCGGGACTACCTCCTGGACGAGCAGTACTTC. The chain uses TRBV6-5 and TRBJ2-7, with 7 central nucleotides matching TRBD2. Trimming accounts for 5 bases at V and 5 bases at J, while the number of junction bases matched to no gene is 9. The CDR3 measures 14 amino acids from cysteine to phenylalanine. Only the CDR3 DNA is retained, 42 bases long and in frame from the first base. For CDR1 and CDR2, the germline V gene lists MNHEY and SVGAGI.